Sequencing of this T cell receptor (beta chain) was carried out in a study of shared clonotypes between healthy human individuals. At the level of the study: The donor group consisted of two women and a few men, aged 18 to 49.

CD45RO-negative, CCR7-selected cells formed the naive CD8 fraction, which excluded terminally differentiated effector memory CD45RA+ cells. Recent acute infections and vaccinations were absent in the healthy HIV-negative adult donors. Assay execution proceeded at the deep level. Original data processing: Owing to the provision of junction-only sequences devoid of quality scores by immunoSEQ, filtering differed. TCRdb keeps only in-frame clones here, not all; method: immunoSEQ multiplex PCR. Clone size and the V and J calls come from that table; the DNA yielded D and trimming. The table records 550,000 to 750,000 clones, 95% of them present only once. Per germline, CDR1 SEHNR and CDR2 FQNEAQ (reference sequence). The V end was cut by 10 bases, the J end by 1 base, with 3 bases between. CDR3 size: 10 residues.

The rearrangement links TRBV7-9 to TRBJ2-3; D unresolved. The receptor's source is a woman between 25 and 40 years old in good health. Sequencing was carried out using naive CD8+ T cells sorted from blood. As DNA, the CDR3 is TGTGCCACGGGCACAGATACGCAGTATTTT. It yields the protein CATGTDTQYF.